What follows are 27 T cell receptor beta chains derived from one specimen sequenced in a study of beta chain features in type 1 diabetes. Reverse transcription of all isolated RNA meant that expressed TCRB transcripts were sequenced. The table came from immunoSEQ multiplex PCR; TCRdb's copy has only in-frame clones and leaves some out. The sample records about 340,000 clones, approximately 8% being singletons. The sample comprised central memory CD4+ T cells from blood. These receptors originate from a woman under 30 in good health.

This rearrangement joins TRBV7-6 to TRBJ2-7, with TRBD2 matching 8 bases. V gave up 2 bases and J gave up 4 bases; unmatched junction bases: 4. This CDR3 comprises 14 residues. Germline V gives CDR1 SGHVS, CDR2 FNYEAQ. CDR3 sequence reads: CASSLFPSGYEQYF. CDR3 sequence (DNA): TGTGCCAGCAGCTTATTCCCTAGCGGGTACGAGCAGTACTTC.

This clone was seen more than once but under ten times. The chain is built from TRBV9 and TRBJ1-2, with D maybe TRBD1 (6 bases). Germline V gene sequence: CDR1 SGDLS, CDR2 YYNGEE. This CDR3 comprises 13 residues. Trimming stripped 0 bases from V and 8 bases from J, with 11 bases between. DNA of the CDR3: TGTGCCAGCAGCGTAGGGGGGCTCGTGGGCTACACCTTC. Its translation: CASSVGGLVGYTF.

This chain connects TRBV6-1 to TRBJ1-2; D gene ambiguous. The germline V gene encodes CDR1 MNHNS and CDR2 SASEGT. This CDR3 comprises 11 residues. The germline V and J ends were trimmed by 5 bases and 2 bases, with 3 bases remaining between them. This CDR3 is CASSRNYGYTF. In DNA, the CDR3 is TGTGCCAGCAGTCGGAACTATGGCTACACCTTC.

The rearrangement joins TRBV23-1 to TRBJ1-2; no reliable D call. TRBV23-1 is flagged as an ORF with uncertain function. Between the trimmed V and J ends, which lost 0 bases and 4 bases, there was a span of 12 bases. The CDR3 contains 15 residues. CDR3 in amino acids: CASSQSNGKIYGYTF. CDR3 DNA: TGCGCCAGCAGTCAATCGAACGGCAAAATCTATGGCTACACCTTC.

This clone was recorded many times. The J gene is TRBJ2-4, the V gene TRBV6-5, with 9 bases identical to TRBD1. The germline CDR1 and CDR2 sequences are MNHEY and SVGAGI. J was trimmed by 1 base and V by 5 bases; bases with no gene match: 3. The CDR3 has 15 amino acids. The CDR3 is CASSAQGAAKNIQYF. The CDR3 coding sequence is TGTGCCAGCAGTGCACAGGGGGCCGCCAAAAACATTCAGTACTTC.

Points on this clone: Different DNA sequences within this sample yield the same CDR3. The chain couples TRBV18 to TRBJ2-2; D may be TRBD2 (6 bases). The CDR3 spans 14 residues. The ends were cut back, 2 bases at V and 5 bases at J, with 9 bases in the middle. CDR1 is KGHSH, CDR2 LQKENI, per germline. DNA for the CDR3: TGTGCCAGCTCACCAAGGAGGGATACCGGGGAGCTGTTTTTT. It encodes CASSPRRDTGELFF.

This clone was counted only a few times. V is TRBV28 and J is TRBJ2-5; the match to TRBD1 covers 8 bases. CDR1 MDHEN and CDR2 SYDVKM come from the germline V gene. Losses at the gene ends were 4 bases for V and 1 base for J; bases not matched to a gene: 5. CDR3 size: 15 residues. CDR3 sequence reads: CASSYAGQGQETQYF. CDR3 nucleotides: TGTGCCAGCAGTTACGCCGGACAGGGCCAAGAGACCCAGTACTTC.

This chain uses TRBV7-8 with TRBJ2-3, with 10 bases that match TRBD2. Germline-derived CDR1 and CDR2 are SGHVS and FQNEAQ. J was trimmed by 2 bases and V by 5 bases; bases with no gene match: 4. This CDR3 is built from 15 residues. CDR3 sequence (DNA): TGTGCCAGCAGCCGGACTAGCGGAGCCACAGATACGCAGTATTTT. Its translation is CASSRTSGATDTQYF.

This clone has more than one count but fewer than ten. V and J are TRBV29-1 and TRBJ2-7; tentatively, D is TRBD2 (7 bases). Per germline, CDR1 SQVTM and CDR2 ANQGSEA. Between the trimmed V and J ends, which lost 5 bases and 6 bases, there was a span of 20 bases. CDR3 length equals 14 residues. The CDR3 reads CSVSPGRGGSEQYF. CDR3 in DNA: TGCAGCGTTTCCCCTGGCAGGGGAGGGAGCGAGCAGTACTTC.

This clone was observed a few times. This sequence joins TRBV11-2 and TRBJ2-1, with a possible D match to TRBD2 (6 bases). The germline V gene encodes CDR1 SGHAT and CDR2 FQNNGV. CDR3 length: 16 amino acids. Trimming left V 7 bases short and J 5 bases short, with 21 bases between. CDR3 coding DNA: TGTGCCAGCACCCCCCGTGGCGGGGCGACCCACAATGAGCAGTTCTTC. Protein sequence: CASTPRGGATHNEQFF.

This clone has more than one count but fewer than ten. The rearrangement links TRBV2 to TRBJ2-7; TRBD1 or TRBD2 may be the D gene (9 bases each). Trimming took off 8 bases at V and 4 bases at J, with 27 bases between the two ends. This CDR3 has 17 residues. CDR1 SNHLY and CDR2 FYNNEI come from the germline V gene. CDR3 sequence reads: CASLGTGRLAGKYEQYF. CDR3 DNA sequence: TGTGCCAGCCTCGGGACAGGGAGGCTAGCGGGAAAGTACGAGCAGTACTTC. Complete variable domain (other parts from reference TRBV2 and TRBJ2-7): EPEVTQTPSHQVTQMGQEVILRCVPISNHLYFYWYRQILGQKVEFLVSFYNNEISEKSEIFDDQFSVERPDGSNFTLKIRSTKLEDSAMYFCASLGTGRLAGKYEQYFGPGTRLTVT.

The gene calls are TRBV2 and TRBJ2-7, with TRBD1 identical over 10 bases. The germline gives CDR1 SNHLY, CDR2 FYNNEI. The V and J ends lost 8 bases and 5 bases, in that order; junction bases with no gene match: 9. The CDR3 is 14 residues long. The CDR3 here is CASSRQGADHEQYF. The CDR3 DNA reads TGTGCCAGCTCCAGACAGGGGGCGGATCACGAGCAGTACTTC.

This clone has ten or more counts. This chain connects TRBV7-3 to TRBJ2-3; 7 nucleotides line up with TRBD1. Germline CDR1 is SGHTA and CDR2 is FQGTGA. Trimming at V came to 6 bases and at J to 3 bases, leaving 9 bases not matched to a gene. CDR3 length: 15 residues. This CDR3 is CASSSGGWFTDTQYF. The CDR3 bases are TGTGCCAGCAGTTCAGGGGGATGGTTTACAGATACGCAGTATTTT.

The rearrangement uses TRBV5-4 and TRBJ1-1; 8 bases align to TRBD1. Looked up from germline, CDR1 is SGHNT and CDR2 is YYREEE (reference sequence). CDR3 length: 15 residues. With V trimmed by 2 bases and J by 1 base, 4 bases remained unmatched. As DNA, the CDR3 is TGTGCCAGCAGCTTCGACAGGGGAACGAACACTGAAGCTTTCTTT. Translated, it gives CASSFDRGTNTEAFF.

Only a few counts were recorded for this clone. CDR3 amino acids: CASTLLGEKLFF. The CDR3 region has the DNA TGTGCCAGCACCCTCCTAGGTGAAAAACTGTTTTTT. The chain links TRBV2 to TRBJ1-4; D gene unclear. The CDR3 consists of 12 residues. The germline CDR1 and CDR2 sequences are SNHLY and FYNNEI. V was pared by 7 bases and J by 7 bases, with 10 bases between. The whole variable domain, remainder taken from reference TRBV2 and TRBJ1-4, is EPEVTQTPSHQVTQMGQEVILRCVPISNHLYFYWYRQILGQKVEFLVSFYNNEISEKSEIFDDQFSVERPDGSNFTLKIRSTKLEDSAMYFCASTLLGEKLFFGSGTQLSVL.

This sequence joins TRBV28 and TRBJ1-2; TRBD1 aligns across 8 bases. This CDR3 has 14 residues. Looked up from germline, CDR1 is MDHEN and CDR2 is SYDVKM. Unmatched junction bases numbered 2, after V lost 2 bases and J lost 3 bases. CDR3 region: CASSLTGGYYGYTF. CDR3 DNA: TGTGCCAGCAGTTTAACAGGGGGATACTATGGCTACACCTTC.

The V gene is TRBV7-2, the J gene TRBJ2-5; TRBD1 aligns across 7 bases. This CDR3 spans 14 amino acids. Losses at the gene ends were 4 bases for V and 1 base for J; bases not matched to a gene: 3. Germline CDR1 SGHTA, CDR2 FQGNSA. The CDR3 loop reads CASSSPGGQETQYF. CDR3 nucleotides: TGTGCCAGCAGCTCCCCAGGGGGCCAAGAGACCCAGTACTTC.

CDR3 residues: CASSANRGLYPGELFF. CDR3 nucleotides: TGTGCCAGCAGCGCGAACAGGGGGTTGTACCCCGGGGAGCTGTTTTTT. The chain employs TRBV5-4 and TRBJ2-2; 8 bases line up with TRBD1. V lost 4 bases to trimming and J lost 6 bases; unmatched junction nucleotides: 11. Germline V gene sequence: CDR1 SGHNT, CDR2 YYREEE (reference sequence). The CDR3 runs to 16 residues.

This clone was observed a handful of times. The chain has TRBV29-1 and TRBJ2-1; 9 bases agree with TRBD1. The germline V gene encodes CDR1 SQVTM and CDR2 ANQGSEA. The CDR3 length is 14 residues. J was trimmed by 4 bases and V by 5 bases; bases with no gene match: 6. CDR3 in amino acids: CSVPGTGLYNEQFF. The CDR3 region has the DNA TGCAGCGTTCCCGGGACAGGGCTTTACAATGAGCAGTTCTTC.

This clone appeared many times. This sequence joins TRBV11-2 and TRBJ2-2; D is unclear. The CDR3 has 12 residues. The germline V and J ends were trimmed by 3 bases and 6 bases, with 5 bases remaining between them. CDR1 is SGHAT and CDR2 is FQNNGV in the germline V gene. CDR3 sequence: CASSFPAGELFF. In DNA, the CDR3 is TGTGCCAGCAGCTTCCCTGCCGGGGAGCTGTTTTTT.

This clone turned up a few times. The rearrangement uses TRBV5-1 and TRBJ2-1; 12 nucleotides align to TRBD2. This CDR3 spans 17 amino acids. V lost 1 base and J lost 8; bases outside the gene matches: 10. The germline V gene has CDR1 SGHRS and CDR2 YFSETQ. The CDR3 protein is CASSLRPSGRASDEQFF. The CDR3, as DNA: TGCGCCAGCAGCTTGAGACCTAGCGGGAGGGCCTCGGATGAGCAGTTCTTC.

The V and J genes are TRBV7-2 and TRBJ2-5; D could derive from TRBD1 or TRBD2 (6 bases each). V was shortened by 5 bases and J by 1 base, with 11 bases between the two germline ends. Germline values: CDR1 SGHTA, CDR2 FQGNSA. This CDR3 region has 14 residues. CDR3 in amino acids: CASSKQGGQETQYF. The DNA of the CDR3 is TGTGCCAGCAGCAAACAGGGAGGCCAAGAGACCCAGTACTTC.

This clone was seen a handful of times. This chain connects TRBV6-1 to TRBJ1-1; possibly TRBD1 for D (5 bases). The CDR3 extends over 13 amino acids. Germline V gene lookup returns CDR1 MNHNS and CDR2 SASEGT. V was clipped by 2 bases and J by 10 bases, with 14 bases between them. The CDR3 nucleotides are TGTGCCAGCAGTGAACAGGGCGAGGTTCGAGCTTTCTTT. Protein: CASSEQGEVRAFF.

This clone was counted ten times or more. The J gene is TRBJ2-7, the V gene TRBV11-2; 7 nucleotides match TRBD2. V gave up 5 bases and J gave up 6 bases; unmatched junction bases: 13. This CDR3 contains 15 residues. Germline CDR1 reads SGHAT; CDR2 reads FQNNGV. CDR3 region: CASSQTRAGVAEQYF. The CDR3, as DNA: TGTGCCAGCAGCCAAACTCGGGCGGGAGTGGCCGAGCAGTACTTC.

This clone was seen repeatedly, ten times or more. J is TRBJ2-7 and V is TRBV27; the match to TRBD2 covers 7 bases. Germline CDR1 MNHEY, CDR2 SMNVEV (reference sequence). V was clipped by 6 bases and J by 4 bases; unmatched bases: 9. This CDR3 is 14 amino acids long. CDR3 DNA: TGTGCCAGCAGGGGGTTAGCGGGCACTTACGAGCAGTACTTC. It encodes CASRGLAGTYEQYF.

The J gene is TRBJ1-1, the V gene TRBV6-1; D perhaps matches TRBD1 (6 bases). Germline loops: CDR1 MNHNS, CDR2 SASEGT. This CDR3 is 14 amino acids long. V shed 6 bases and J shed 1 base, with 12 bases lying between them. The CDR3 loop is CASRDQTGNTEAFF. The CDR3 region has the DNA TGTGCCAGCAGGGACCAGACAGGGAACACTGAAGCTTTCTTT.

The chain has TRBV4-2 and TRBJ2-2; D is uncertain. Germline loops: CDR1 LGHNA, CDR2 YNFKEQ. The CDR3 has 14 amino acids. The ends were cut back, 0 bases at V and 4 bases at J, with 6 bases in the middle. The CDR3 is CASSQDSITGELFF. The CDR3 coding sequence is TGTGCCAGCAGCCAAGATTCCATCACCGGGGAGCTGTTTTTT.